A single sample is the source of the 10 T cell receptor beta chains below, sequenced in a study of T cells in localized non-small cell lung cancer. Sequenced by immunoSEQ multiplex PCR; TCRdb stores in-frame clones only, minus some. The table records fewer than 30,000 clones, 90% of them present only once. This specimen consisted of peripheral blood, obtained before any cancer treatment. These receptors were taken from a woman between 35 and 70 years old with stage I lung adenocarcinoma.

This clone was seen more than once but under ten times. The CDR3 protein is CASSPVRGDQETQYF. CDR3 nucleotides: TGTGCCAGCTCACCAGTCAGGGGTGACCAAGAGACCCAGTACTTC. The chain uses TRBV18 and TRBJ2-5, with a tentative D call TRBD1 (6 bases). CDR3 length: 15 residues. V was pared by 2 bases and J by 0 bases, with 10 bases between. Germline-derived CDR1 and CDR2 are KGHSH and LQKENI.

The chain has TRBV11-3 and TRBJ1-6; D may be TRBD1 (6 bases). The V end was cut by 5 bases, the J end by 14 bases, with 19 bases between. Germline V gene data show CDR1 as SGHNT and CDR2 as YENEEA. This CDR3 has 14 amino acids. This CDR3 is CASSAPSGEKALHF. CDR3 nucleotide sequence: TGTGCCAGCAGCGCCCCATCAGGGGAGAAAGCCCTCCACTTT.

The rearrangement joins TRBV7-9 to TRBJ2-7; 8 bases fit TRBD2. The trim removed 5 bases at V and 5 bases at J, leaving 11 bases unmatched. The germline gives CDR1 SEHNR, CDR2 FQNEAQ (reference sequence). This CDR3 comprises 15 residues. DNA of the CDR3: TGTGCCAGCAGCCCCCCCGGGACTAGGGGTAACGAGCAGTACTTC. It codes for CASSPPGTRGNEQYF.

This chain joins TRBV7-2 and TRBJ2-5; TRBD2 might be the D (5 bases). There are 16 residues in the CDR3. The V end was cut by 3 bases, the J end by 0 bases, with 14 bases between. Germline values: CDR1 SGHTA, CDR2 FQGNSA. In nucleotides, the CDR3 is TGTGCCAGCAGCTTTGGCAGCGGACTGTACCAAGAGACCCAGTACTTC. Amino acids: CASSFGSGLYQETQYF.

The CDR3 region is CASSPAGSVNEQFF. CDR3 in DNA: TGTGCCAGCAGCCCCGCGGGGAGCGTGAATGAGCAGTTCTTC. The rearrangement joins TRBV7-3 to TRBJ2-1; weak D call: TRBD2 (6 bases). The CDR3 runs 14 residues. The V and J ends lost 5 bases and 7 bases respectively, with 15 bases between them. The germline V gene encodes CDR1 SGHTA and CDR2 FQGTGA.

The chain has TRBV29-1 and TRBJ2-5; 8 positions match TRBD1. Trimming took 7 bases from V and 3 from J; bases not matched to a gene: 7. Looked up from germline, CDR1 is SQVTM and CDR2 is ANQGSEA. The length of the CDR3 is 13 residues. CDR3 DNA: TGCAGCGCCAGAGCAGGGGGCGAAGAGACCCAGTACTTC. It codes for CSARAGGEETQYF.

This chain connects TRBV5-1 to TRBJ1-2, with TRBD1 identical over 9 bases. CDR1 is SGHRS and CDR2 is YFSETQ in the germline V gene. The CDR3 sequence is 15 residues long. V trimming: 1 base; J trimming: 8 bases; junction bases outside the gene matches: 9. CDR3 amino acids: CASSLTGDRAGGYTF. CDR3 sequence (DNA): TGCGCCAGCAGCTTGACGGGGGACAGGGCGGGCGGCTACACCTTC.

V is TRBV6-1 and J is TRBJ1-2; 8 positions match TRBD1. Germline V gene sequence: CDR1 MNHNS, CDR2 SASEGT. Trimming cost V 4 bases and J 4 bases; bases outside gene matches: 11. There are 16 residues in the CDR3. The CDR3: CASSVSQGGAFYGYTF. CDR3 coding DNA: TGTGCCAGCAGTGTTTCACAGGGGGGCGCCTTCTATGGCTACACCTTC.

The chain links TRBV19 to TRBJ2-7; no firm D call. Between the trimmed V and J ends, which lost 3 bases and 4 bases, there was a span of 7 bases. Germline V CDR1 and CDR2: LNHDA, SQIVND (reference sequence). The CDR3 covers 12 residues. CDR3 region: CASSMGRYEQYF. DNA for the CDR3: TGTGCCAGTAGTATGGGCCGGTACGAGCAGTACTTC.

CDR3 bases: TGTGCCAGTAGTATAGAACCAGGGCGTACATCGGGGGTAAACACTGAAGCTTTCTTT. Translated, it gives CASSIEPGRTSGVNTEAFF. The chain has TRBV19 and TRBJ1-1, with D possibly being TRBD1 (5 bases). V lost 0 bases to trimming and J lost 2 bases, with 22 bases between them. CDR3 length equals 19 residues. The germline V gene encodes CDR1 LNHDA and CDR2 SQIVND (reference sequence).